One T cell receptor beta chain is described in this entry. No antigen is known for it. The data stem from a study of T cell responses to AZD1222 COVID-19 vaccine. CDR1 is SGHVS, CDR2 FQNEAQ, per germline. Trimming left V 5 bases short and J 4 bases short, with 23 bases between. The CDR3 has 17 residues. Assay used: immunoSEQ multiplex PCR; TCRdb lists only in-frame clones, some missing. Counted here are 140,000 to 150,000 clones, approximately 89% occurring once; the ten biggest clones make up around 16%. The study's findings and limits: Donors skewed white British and female; clonal diversity was possibly underestimated.

This chain links TRBV7-8 with TRBJ1-1; D ambiguous. Specimen: peripheral blood, collected on day 0 of AZD1222 vaccination. This TCR came from an adult in good health. The CDR3 loop is CASSPSRWAGPSTEAFF. The CDR3 coding sequence is TGTGCCAGCAGCCCGTCGCGGTGGGCAGGTCCGTCCACTGAAGCTTTCTTT.